Here is one T cell receptor (beta chain) with its context. This clonotype was detected a few times. What this receptor recognizes is not known. Per-nucleotide qualities are absent, and no much larger clonotype sits a single base away. The CDR3 spans 12 residues, from the cysteine through the phenylalanine. The read is trimmed to its CDR3 DNA, 36 bases read in frame from base 1. In the germline V gene, CDR1 corresponds to SGHAT and CDR2 to FQNNGV. The V end loses 1 base and the J end loses 11 bases, and a stretch of 11 bases separates them. These data come from a study of identical twins' blood T cells (dated by TCRdb to the early 2010s). Looking at the study overall: Around 50 million Illumina reads were obtained across about twelve libraries, of which six were alpha-chain libraries and six were beta-chain libraries. To assess how genetics influences repertoire formation, the study used next-generation sequencing to compare the TCR alpha and beta chain repertoires of three pairs of monozygous twins. General study outcomes and caveats: The number of shared CDR3 clonotypes between two donors was mainly determined by the product of their cloneset sizes, and twins did not clearly deviate from this trend. V gene usage was reported to be markedly more similar within twin pairs than between unrelated donors, even among non-selected out-of-frame TCRbeta clonotypes. The proposed role of the TCRalpha J segment in MHC recognition during thymic selection was stated to require validation by independent studies. Because the twins were reared together, environmental influences could not be ruled out as the explanation for twin similarity. Looking at the most abundant TCRbeta clonotypes, every donor had more CDR3 sequences in common with her twin than with unrelated donors.

Library method: 5' RACE. Sequencer: Illumina Genome Analyzer IIx. The RNA-based TCR cDNA libraries were made using a previously described protocol that was modified in several ways. To prevent cross-contamination, sample-specific barcodes were added to both ends of each TCR cDNA library during cDNA synthesis and amplification. The study's processing was this. Each individual had between about 95,000 and nearly 500,000 identified clonotypes, and each library contained roughly 2 to 3.6 million CDR3-containing reads. Reads with improper barcode index combinations were discarded, and clonesets were then built for each library with the MiTCR software. During the assembly of CDR3 clonotypes by MiTCR, low-quality reads were filtered or rescued and PCR and sequencing errors were corrected. Artificial out-of-frame clonotypes were mapped to in-frame sequences, with one indel allowed in the CDR3, and then removed. Similarity of V and J gene usage between donors was measured as Jensen-Shannon divergence divided by mean entropy. In TCRdb, the public reads were trimmed at Q25 with fastp and aligned with MiXCR, with productive beta chains retained. Records with the same CDR3 protein are collapsed into one entry carrying the most frequent genes and DNA. The V and J calls reflect TCRdb's pipeline rather than the authors' work. This sample is represented by 350,000 to 400,000 distinct CDR3 sequences; roughly 27% of them were singletons. The ten most abundant clones make up around 5.6% of the sample.

The donors were six healthy women who made up three monozygous twin pairs. All three twin pairs had been reared together and were thought likely to have met the same infectious agents and vaccines. TCR cDNA libraries were prepared from RNA that was isolated from peripheral blood mononuclear cells. The rearrangement combines TRBV11-2 with TRBJ1-1; matching of 6 bases hints at TRBD1 as the D gene. The material sequenced was PBMCs. This TCR was recovered from a woman aged 18-49 years in good health. The CDR3 is CASSLVGGAAFF. The DNA reads TGTGCCAGCAGCTTAGTAGGGGGGGCGGCTTTCTTT. With the rest looked up from the reference TRBV11-2 and TRBJ1-1 genes rather than sequenced, the full variable domain is EAGVAQSPRYKIIEKRQSVAFWCNPISGHATLYWYQQILGQGPKLLIQFQNNGVVDDSQLPKDRFSAERLKGVDSTLKIQPAKLEDSAVYLCASSLVGGAAFFGQGTRLTVV.